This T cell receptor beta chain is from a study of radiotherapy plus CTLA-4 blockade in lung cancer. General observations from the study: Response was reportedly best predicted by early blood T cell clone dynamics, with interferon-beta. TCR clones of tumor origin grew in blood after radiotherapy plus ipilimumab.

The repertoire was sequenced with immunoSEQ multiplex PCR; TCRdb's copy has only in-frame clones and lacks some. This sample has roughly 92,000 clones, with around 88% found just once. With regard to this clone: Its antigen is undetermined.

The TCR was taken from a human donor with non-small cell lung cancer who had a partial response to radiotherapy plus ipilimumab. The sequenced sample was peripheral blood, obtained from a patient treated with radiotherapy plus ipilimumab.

This chain's CDR3 is CASSYPSGQGHTEAFF. Here the CDR3 DNA reads TGTGCCAGCAGTTACCCAAGCGGACAGGGCCACACTGAAGCTTTCTTT. This chain uses TRBV6-5 with TRBJ1-1; TRBD1 aligns across 8 bases. Germline V gene lookup returns CDR1 MNHEY and CDR2 SVGAGI. The V segment lost 2 bases and the J segment 3 bases; nucleotides outside the gene matches: 8. The CDR3 spans 16 residues.